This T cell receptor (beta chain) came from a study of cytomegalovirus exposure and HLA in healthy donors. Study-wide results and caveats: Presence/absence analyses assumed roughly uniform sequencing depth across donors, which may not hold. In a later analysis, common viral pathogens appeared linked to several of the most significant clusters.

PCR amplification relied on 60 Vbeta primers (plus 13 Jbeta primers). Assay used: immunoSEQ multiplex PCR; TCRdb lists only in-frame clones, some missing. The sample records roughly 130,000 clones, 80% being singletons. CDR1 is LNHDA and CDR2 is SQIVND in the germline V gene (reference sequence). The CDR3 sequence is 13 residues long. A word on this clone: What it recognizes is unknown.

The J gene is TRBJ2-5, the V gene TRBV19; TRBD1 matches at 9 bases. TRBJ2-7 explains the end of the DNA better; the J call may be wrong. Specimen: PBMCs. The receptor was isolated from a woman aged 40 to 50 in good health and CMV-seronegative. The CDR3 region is CASDPGQGYEQYF. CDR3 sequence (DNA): TGTGCCAGCGATCCGGGACAGGGCTACGAGCAGTACTTC.